The 17 T cell receptor beta chains in this list originate from one sample, sequenced in a study of blood T cells in healthy people across ages. Using a J-beta primer mix together with a sample-barcoded 5' primer, a second PCR was run for 7 to 11 cycles. TCRdb recomputed calls from the 5' RACE reads with MiXCR, one row per CDR3 protein. The sample carries 1.5 million to 2 million distinct CDR3 sequences, 25% to 30% recorded once. The sequencing input was blood. The receptors stem from a woman between 25 and 40 years old in good health.

The CDR3: CASSETSGGAREQFF. The CDR3 bases are TGTGCCAGCAGTGAAACTAGCGGGGGGGCCCGGGAGCAGTTCTTC. The V gene is TRBV12-3 or TRBV12-4, the J gene TRBJ2-1, with TRBD2 identical over 13 bases. The CDR3 has 15 residues. Germline trimming cut 5 bases from V and 10 bases from J; bases unmatched to any gene: 8.

This chain joins TRBV20-1 and TRBJ2-3; no reliable D call. Germline lookup yields CDR1 DFQATT and CDR2 SNEGSKA (reference sequence). The CDR3 loop spans 12 amino acids. V lost 5 bases and J 5 bases, leaving 11 bases between the germline ends. Written as DNA, the CDR3 is TGCAGTGCTCCGAGGACGGGAGATACGCAGTATTTT. Its translation is CSAPRTGDTQYF.

This clonotype was counted between two and nine times. The chain joins TRBV6-6 to TRBJ1-1; D might be TRBD1 (5 bases). CDR1 and CDR2 from the germline V gene are MNHNY and SVGAGI (reference sequence). This CDR3 contains 15 residues. Trimming removed 0 bases at V and 4 bases at J, with 12 bases between. The CDR3 DNA follows: TGTGCCAGCAGTTACTCGCAGGGAAGGTTCACTGAAGCTTTCTTT. Protein: CASSYSQGRFTEAFF.

A few counts support this clonotype. This sequence may be a read error, since a much larger clone differs from it by one base. The rearrangement links TRBV2 to TRBJ1-2, with TRBD1 as a possible D gene (6 bases). CDR1 and CDR2 from the germline V gene are SNHLY and FYNNEI. The length of the CDR3 is 13 residues. The CDR3 region is CTSSETGNWGYTF. The CDR3 DNA is TGTACCAGCAGTGAAACAGGGAATTGGGGCTACACCTTC. Supplemented by reference TRBV2 and TRBJ1-2, the full variable domain reads EPEVTQTPSHQVTQMGQEVILRCVPISNHLYFYWYRQILGQKVEFLVSFYNNEISEKSEIFDDQFSVERPDGSNFTLKIRSTKLEDSAMYFCTSSETGNWGYTFGSGTRLTVV.

The chain joins TRBV28 to TRBJ2-7; D remains unclear. This CDR3 region has 14 residues. Trimming removed 2 bases from V and 2 bases from J, with 10 bases in between. From germline, CDR1 is MDHEN and CDR2 SYDVKM. The DNA for the CDR3 is TGTGCCAGCAGTTTAATGGGCAGAACCTACGAGCAGTACTTC. Encoded protein: CASSLMGRTYEQYF.

The rearrangement links TRBV7-2 to TRBJ2-7; TRBD2 might be the D (6 bases). The CDR3 extends over 14 amino acids. Germline values: CDR1 SGHTA, CDR2 FQGNSA. Deletions cut 5 bases from V and 3 bases from J, with 14 bases between. Here the CDR3 DNA reads TGTGCCAGCAGCATGGCGGGGAGCCGCTACGAGCAGTACTTC. Residues: CASSMAGSRYEQYF.

This clonotype was found once. The chain recombines TRBV5-1 with TRBJ2-1; perhaps TRBD2 as D (6 bases). This CDR3 is 14 amino acids long. Germline V gene data show CDR1 as SGHRS and CDR2 as YFSETQ. Trimming took 6 bases from V and 2 from J, leaving 12 bases between them. CDR3 sequence reads: CASTLTSAYNEQFF. The CDR3 DNA reads TGCGCCAGCACCCTGACTAGTGCCTACAATGAGCAGTTCTTC.

V is TRBV11-2 and J is TRBJ2-4; D gene unclear. TRBJ2-5 matches the DNA end more closely, so the J call is doubtful. CDR3 length equals 13 residues. In germline, CDR1 is SGHAT, CDR2 FQNNGV. The CDR3 DNA sequence: TGTGCCAGCAGCCCCGACTGGGGTGGGACCCAGTACTTC. It codes for CASSPDWGGTQYF.

This chain joins TRBV29-1 and TRBJ2-6; 7 bases match TRBD1. With 6 bases clipped from V and 0 bases from J, the junction kept 5 bases outside the gene matches. Germline CDR1 and CDR2: SQVTM and ANQGSEA. CDR3 length: 15 amino acids. DNA of the CDR3: TGCAGCGTCGGGGACAGCGCCTCTGGGGCCAACGTCCTGACTTTC. Protein sequence: CSVGDSASGANVLTF.

The J gene is TRBJ2-7, the V gene TRBV4-1, with 8 bases identical to TRBD2. The CDR3 totals 17 residues. The ends lost 1 base at V and 0 bases at J; junction bases unmatched: 8. CDR1 and CDR2 from the germline V gene are MGHRA and YSYEKL. The CDR3: CASSQVLASGSSYEQYF. CDR3 bases: TGCGCCAGCAGCCAAGTCTTGGCCAGCGGGAGCTCCTACGAGCAGTACTTC.

This clonotype was found many times. The CDR3 nucleotides read TGCAGTGCTAGAGCGGGACAAGAGACCCAGTACTTC. It yields the protein CSARAGQETQYF. V is TRBV20-1 and J is TRBJ2-5; D might be TRBD2 (5 bases). Trimming took 1 base from V and 2 from J, leaving 5 bases between them. Looked up from germline, CDR1 is DFQATT and CDR2 is SNEGSKA (reference sequence). The CDR3 has 12 amino acids.

The V call is TRBV5-1, the J call TRBJ2-1; D is unclear. This CDR3 spans 14 amino acids. Trimming stripped 7 bases from V and 5 bases from J, with 16 bases between. The germline gives CDR1 SGHRS, CDR2 YFSETQ. DNA of the CDR3: TGCGCCAGCCGAGCGAGAGCTGGAAACAATGAGCAGTTCTTC. Residues: CASRARAGNNEQFF.

The chain uses TRBV7-6 and TRBJ1-4; TRBD1 aligns across 8 bases. The CDR3 is 15 amino acids. V shed 5 bases and J 5 bases; nucleotides not matched to a gene: 7. Germline V gene lookup returns CDR1 SGHVS and CDR2 FNYEAQ. The CDR3 region is CASSANRGSNEKLFF. The CDR3 bases are TGTGCCAGCAGCGCCAACAGGGGGTCGAATGAAAAACTGTTTTTT.

The chain employs TRBV30 and TRBJ1-5; D possibly corresponds to TRBD1 (5 bases). This CDR3 has 14 amino acids. The V gene's germline CDR1 is GTSNPN and CDR2 SVGIG (reference sequence). The germline V and J ends were trimmed by 2 bases and 5 bases, with 13 bases remaining between them. This CDR3 reads CAWSRGQGDQPQHF. The CDR3 DNA reads TGTGCCTGGAGTAGGGGTCAGGGCGATCAGCCCCAGCATTTT.

A note on this clonotype: This likely comes from a read error, as the CDR3 has no conserved phenylalanine or tryptophan at its end. This sequence joins TRBV5-6 and TRBJ1-2, with 8 bases aligning to TRBD1. Trimming cost V 4 bases and J 5 bases; bases outside gene matches: 7. Per germline, CDR1 SGHDT and CDR2 YYEEEE. CDR3 size: 14 residues. The chain's CDR3 is CASSGTGGSYGYTL. In DNA form, the CDR3 reads TGTGCCAGCAGCGGTACAGGGGGATCGTATGGCTACACCCTC.

Points on this clonotype: Mismatch with germline at one junction end may stem from a read error. The CDR3 loop is CASSRDTDEQFF. In DNA, the CDR3 is TGTGCCAGCAGCAGGGACACGGATGAGCAGTTTTTC. This sequence joins TRBV5-6 and TRBJ2-1, with D possibly being TRBD1 (6 bases). The CDR3 runs to 12 residues. In germline, CDR1 is SGHDT, CDR2 YYEEEE.

There are a few counts of this clonotype. The rearrangement uses TRBV28 and TRBJ2-7; 7 bases agree with TRBD2. J gave up 0 bases and V 7 bases, and 6 bases lay outside the gene matches. Germline CDR1 is MDHEN and CDR2 is SYDVKM. CDR3 size: 14 residues. The CDR3 nucleotides are TGTGCCAGCAATGTGGGGGGGAGCTCCTACGAGCAGTACTTC. Translation gives CASNVGGSSYEQYF.